This section outlines one T cell receptor (beta chain) sequence together with its context. The antigen is unknown. Deep was the level used in running the assay. Sorted subsets were amplified in replicate PCRs using around 200 ng DNA, about 30,000 T cell genomes. Only in-frame clones appear in the TCRdb table, and some are missing; sequencing was by immunoSEQ multiplex PCR. Of some 1.5 million clones listed, nearly 99% are singletons. The data stem from a study of shared clonotypes between healthy human individuals. Study-wide results and caveats: It was only blood that was sampled, and tissue repertoires likely differ.

The V gene end was trimmed by 1 base and the J gene end by 7 bases; junction bases not matched to a gene: 3. The CDR3 sequence is 13 residues long. Germline lookup yields CDR1 SGHDN and CDR2 FVKESK. Specimen: naive CD4+ T cells sorted from blood. The subset was: CD45RA+ positively selected. This chain uses TRBV14 with TRBJ1-1, with TRBD1 matching over 7 bases. The receptor's source is a man aged 25-40 years in good health. The CDR3 is CASSQGTGLEAFF. CDR3 bases: TGTGCCAGCAGCCAAGGGACAGGCCTTGAAGCTTTCTTT.